The present T cell receptor beta chain was sequenced within a study of shared clonotypes between healthy human individuals. Study at large: There were three CD4 naive, three CD4 memory, two CD8 naive and one CD8 memory plates per donor.

Overall study findings and caveats: Generation probabilities were higher for clonotypes shared across all four sorted-subset donors than for unshared ones. Clonotype sharing across a handful of donors was observed for roughly 5% of naive CD4 clonotypes.

The CDR3 consists of 13 residues. V lost 4 bases to trimming and J lost 6 bases, with 13 bases between them. The germline gives CDR1 SGHTA, CDR2 FQGTGA. A CD45RA-negative memory subset and a CD45RA+ naive subset were separated from the CD4+ cells. A note on this clone: Its target is not known.

Data came from immunoSEQ multiplex PCR; TCRdb stores just in-frame clones and leaves some out. The sample has about 660,000 clones; 74% are singletons. This receptor was taken from a woman between 25 and 40 years old in good health. This chain joins TRBV7-3 and TRBJ2-7; D perhaps matches TRBD1 (6 bases). The sequenced sample consisted of memory CD4+ T cells sorted from blood. Documented subset: CD45RA-negative fraction. CDR3 loop: CASSYSGVGEQYF. DNA of the CDR3: TGTGCCAGCAGCTACTCAGGGGTTGGCGAGCAGTACTTC.